The 28 T cell receptor beta chains presented below share a single source sample, sequenced in a study of cytomegalovirus exposure and HLA in healthy donors. The PCR was carried out with 60 Vbeta primers and 13 Jbeta primers. TCRdb's table, derived via immunoSEQ multiplex PCR, lists solely in-frame clones and lacks some. The table lists fewer than 130,000 clones, 86% of them singletons. The source material was PBMCs. The receptors here all came from a man between 35 and 55 years old in good health and CMV-seronegative.

V and J are TRBV5-1 and TRBJ2-5; 7 bases are a match to TRBD1. Germline-derived CDR1 and CDR2 are SGHRS and YFSETQ. Germline trimming cut 4 bases from V and 3 bases from J; bases unmatched to any gene: 6. CDR3 size: 14 residues. CDR3 loop: CASSVGQPKETQYF. The CDR3 DNA reads as TGCGCCAGCAGCGTGGGACAGCCCAAAGAGACCCAGTACTTC.

The gene calls are TRBV6-5 and TRBJ1-1; the D gene is possibly TRBD1 (5 bases). This CDR3 has 11 amino acids. Germline CDR1 is MNHEY and CDR2 is SVGAGI. Trimming took 8 bases from V and 6 from J, leaving 10 bases between them. This chain's CDR3 is CASGGESEAFF. In nucleotides, the CDR3 is TGTGCCAGCGGGGGGGAATCTGAAGCTTTCTTT.

This clone was seen a single time. The J gene is TRBJ1-6, the V gene TRBV7-9; D is perhaps TRBD1 (5 bases). Germline lookup yields CDR1 SEHNR and CDR2 FQNEAQ (reference sequence). The V gene lost 6 bases and the J gene lost 4 bases, with 13 bases spanning the gap. This CDR3 is 15 amino acids long. CDR3 residues: CASRGEGGYNSPLHF. The DNA for the CDR3 is TGTGCCAGCAGGGGGGAGGGAGGATATAATTCACCCCTCCACTTT.

This sequence joins TRBV5-1 and TRBJ1-4; the match to TRBD1 covers 7 bases. Looked up from germline, CDR1 is SGHRS and CDR2 is YFSETQ. The V gene end was trimmed by 4 bases and the J gene end by 0 bases; junction bases not matched to a gene: 3. The CDR3 sequence is 15 residues long. This chain's CDR3 is CASSPGQSTNEKLFF. CDR3 DNA sequence: TGCGCCAGCAGCCCGGGACAGTCAACTAATGAAAAACTGTTTTTT.

The chain employs TRBV7-2 and TRBJ2-5, with D possibly TRBD2 on 6 matching bases. There are 15 residues in the CDR3. Germline CDR1 SGHTA, CDR2 FQGNSA. V shed 5 bases and J shed 2 bases, with 15 bases lying between them. CDR3 in DNA: TGTGCCAGCAGCCTCGGAGGGTCGGGGCAAGAGACCCAGTACTTC. Encoded protein: CASSLGGSGQETQYF.

This rearrangement joins TRBV28 to TRBJ2-3; D perhaps matches TRBD2 (6 bases). The germline V gene encodes CDR1 MDHEN and CDR2 SYDVKM. The CDR3 is 20 amino acids. The V gene lost 3 bases and the J gene lost 0 bases, with 25 bases spanning the gap. The CDR3 coding sequence is TGTGCCAGCAGTTTCATAGGGGCCGCACGGGAGCATCCTAGCACAGATACGCAGTATTTT. Translation gives CASSFIGAAREHPSTDTQYF.

Only a few counts were recorded for this clone. Different DNA sequences within this sample yield the same CDR3. This chain joins TRBV29-1 and TRBJ1-5; 11 bases line up with TRBD1. Germline CDR1 and CDR2: SQVTM and ANQGSEA. V lost 6 bases and J lost 5; bases outside the gene matches: 0. The CDR3 sequence is 12 residues long. DNA of the CDR3: TGCAGCGTGGGACAGGGGGATCAGCCCCAGCATTTT. The encoded protein is CSVGQGDQPQHF.

V and J are TRBV5-4 and TRBJ2-5; 7 bases map to TRBD1. This CDR3 is 14 amino acids long. Germline CDR1 and CDR2: SGHNT and YYREEE (reference sequence). Losses at the gene ends were 4 bases for V and 1 base for J; bases not matched to a gene: 4. CDR3 in amino acids: CASSPGTVQETQYF. In DNA form, the CDR3 reads TGTGCCAGCAGCCCGGGGACAGTCCAAGAGACCCAGTACTTC.

The chain recombines TRBV2 with TRBJ1-3, with unresolved D. Per germline, CDR1 SNHLY and CDR2 FYNNEI. The CDR3 contains 15 residues. V shed 7 bases and J shed 1 base, with 14 bases lying between them. In DNA form, the CDR3 reads TGTGCCAGCACCTCCCCGAGAGGGTCTGGAAACACCATATATTTT. Its translation: CASTSPRGSGNTIYF.

The chain has TRBV19 and TRBJ1-5; no clear D. This CDR3 region has 13 residues. The germline gives CDR1 LNHDA, CDR2 SQIVND (reference sequence). V shed 7 bases and J shed 5 bases, with 12 bases lying between them. CDR3 bases: TGTGCCAGTAAGGTGGGCAGAGATCAGCCCCAGCATTTT. It is translated as CASKVGRDQPQHF.

The chain employs TRBV7-2 and TRBJ1-3; no definite D call. This CDR3 is built from 15 residues. Per the germline V gene, CDR1 is SGHTA and CDR2 is FQGNSA. Trimming cost V 3 bases and J 0 bases, with 9 bases left between them. CDR3 residues: CASSFHRFSGNTIYF. The CDR3 DNA reads TGTGCCAGCAGCTTCCACAGATTCTCTGGAAACACCATATATTTT.

The chain has TRBV5-1 and TRBJ2-2; D is uncertain. The V end was cut by 0 bases, the J end by 5 bases, with 8 bases between. Germline CDR1 is SGHRS and CDR2 is YFSETQ. The CDR3 covers 14 residues. CDR3 amino acids: CASSLVAGTGELFF. The CDR3, as DNA: TGCGCCAGCAGCTTGGTTGCCGGGACCGGGGAGCTGTTTTTT.

This chain links TRBV18 with TRBJ1-1; TRBD1 is a possible D gene (6 bases). The CDR3 sequence is 14 residues long. CDR1 and CDR2 (germline): KGHSH, LQKENI. Trimming cost V 3 bases and J 5 bases, with 13 bases left between them. The CDR3 DNA is TGTGCCAGCTCACCTTTAGGGGGTGAGACTGAAGCTTTCTTT. It is translated as CASSPLGGETEAFF.

The chain joins TRBV7-3 to TRBJ2-3; 9 nucleotides match TRBD2. This CDR3 has 15 residues. The trim removed 2 bases at V and 1 base at J, leaving 1 base unmatched. Per germline, CDR1 SGHTA and CDR2 FQGTGA. The CDR3 protein is CASSLQRGGTDTQYF. The DNA for the CDR3 is TGTGCCAGCAGCTTACAGCGGGGGGGCACAGATACGCAGTATTTT.

The V gene is TRBV6-1, the J gene TRBJ2-7, with D perhaps matching TRBD1 (6 bases). Trimming left V 2 bases short and J 2 bases short, with 7 bases between. The germline gives CDR1 MNHNS, CDR2 SASEGT. This CDR3 has 13 residues. In nucleotides, the CDR3 is TGTGCCAGCAGTGAAACAGGGCCCTACGAGCAGTACTTC. Translating it yields CASSETGPYEQYF.

The chain combines TRBV30 with TRBJ2-3; the D is unclear. Germline V gene sequence: CDR1 GTSNPN, CDR2 SVGIG (reference sequence). Trimming stripped 0 bases from V and 6 bases from J, with 13 bases between. The CDR3 is 14 amino acids. The DNA of the CDR3 is TGTGCCTGGAGTGTACGAGGCTCTGGGGATACGCAGTATTTT. It is translated as CAWSVRGSGDTQYF.

This chain uses TRBV5-4 with TRBJ1-2, with D perhaps matching TRBD1 (5 bases). V gave up 4 bases and J gave up 4 bases, with 14 bases separating them. Per the germline V gene, CDR1 is SGHNT and CDR2 is YYREEE (reference sequence). The CDR3 spans 14 residues. This CDR3 reads CASSPTDSAYGYTF. The CDR3 DNA follows: TGTGCCAGCAGCCCCACAGACAGTGCCTATGGCTACACCTTC.

This rearrangement joins TRBV19 to TRBJ1-2, with 7 bases fitting TRBD1. This CDR3 is built from 14 residues. Germline CDR1 LNHDA, CDR2 SQIVND (reference sequence). Germline trimming cut 6 bases from V and 1 base from J; bases unmatched to any gene: 5. CDR3 bases: TGTGCCAGTAGCCCCGGGACAGTTAACTATGGCTACACCTTC. Protein product: CASSPGTVNYGYTF. The variable domain in full, with the rest retrieved from reference TRBV19 and TRBJ1-2, is DGGITQSPKYLFRKEGQNVTLSCEQNLNHDAMYWYRQDPGQGLRLIYYSQIVNDFQKGDIAEGYSVSREKKESFPLTVTSAQKNPTAFYLCASSPGTVNYGYTFGSGTRLTVV.

V is TRBV9 and J is TRBJ2-2; possibly TRBD2 for D (5 bases). The length of the CDR3 is 13 residues. Per germline, CDR1 SGDLS and CDR2 YYNGEE. Between the trimmed V and J ends, which lost 7 bases and 7 bases, there was a span of 14 bases. For the CDR3, the DNA is TGTGCCAGCTCTCCCGTGGGGAGCGGGGAGCTGTTTTTT. Translation gives CASSPVGSGELFF.

The chain is built from TRBV4-3 and TRBJ2-1; D not certain. V was trimmed by 0 bases and J by 13 bases, leaving 13 bases between them. The CDR3 extends over 13 amino acids. Germline-derived CDR1 and CDR2 are LGHNA and YSLEER. The CDR3 region is CASSQDLGLRQFF. CDR3 DNA: TGCGCCAGCAGCCAAGATTTGGGCCTCCGACAGTTCTTC.

The chain joins TRBV5-1 to TRBJ1-2; D gene unclear. Trimming removed 1 base at V and 0 bases at J, with 10 bases between. The CDR3 sequence is 15 residues long. Germline V gene data show CDR1 as SGHRS and CDR2 as YFSETQ. CDR3 in DNA: TGCGCCAGCAGCTTGTCAGTTCAATCTAACTATGGCTACACCTTC. This translates into CASSLSVQSNYGYTF.

V usage is TRBV4-1 and J usage is TRBJ2-5, with D perhaps TRBD2 (6 bases). The germline V gene encodes CDR1 MGHRA and CDR2 YSYEKL. V dropped 3 bases and J dropped 0 bases, with 11 bases sitting between them. The CDR3 consists of 15 residues. CDR3 region: CASSQGGSNQETQYF. In DNA form, the CDR3 reads TGCGCCAGCAGCCAGGGAGGCAGCAACCAAGAGACCCAGTACTTC.

The chain joins TRBV28 to TRBJ1-1; the D is unclear. Trimming removed 8 bases at V and 10 bases at J, with 11 bases between. The CDR3 length is 10 residues. Per germline, CDR1 MDHEN and CDR2 SYDVKM. The CDR3 loop reads CASQYGRAFF. The DNA for the CDR3 is TGTGCCAGCCAGTACGGGAGAGCTTTCTTT.

The chain couples TRBV28 to TRBJ1-6, with D possibly matching TRBD1 (6 bases). V was cut by 11 bases and J by 8 bases, with 13 bases left in between. The CDR3 has 12 amino acids. The V gene's germline CDR1 is MDHEN and CDR2 SYDVKM. The CDR3 nucleotides are TGTGCCTCACAGGGTGGAGATTCACCCCTCCACTTT. This encodes CASQGGDSPLHF.

In this sample, this clone turned up once. The chain recombines TRBV6-6 with TRBJ2-7; D possibly corresponds to TRBD2 (6 bases). The V gene's germline CDR1 is MNHNY and CDR2 SVGAGI (reference sequence). The CDR3 is 9 residues long. Between the trimmed V and J ends, which lost 11 bases and 4 bases, there was a span of 6 bases. The CDR3 loop reads CAGGYEQYF. CDR3 sequence (DNA): TGTGCCGGAGGGTACGAGCAGTACTTC.

The chain employs TRBV29-1 and TRBJ2-1; TRBD1 matches 7 bases. Germline assignment: CDR1 SQVTM and CDR2 ANQGSEA. The CDR3 contains 10 residues. V shed 7 bases, J shed 11 bases, and the junction held 5 bases outside the gene matches. The CDR3 here is CSAGQTKQFF. CDR3 in DNA: TGCAGCGCGGGACAGACAAAGCAGTTCTTC.

The genes are TRBV5-4 and TRBJ2-7, with 7 bases identical to TRBD1. This CDR3 is built from 13 residues. V lost 4 bases, J lost 1 base, and 2 bases stayed unmatched. CDR1 and CDR2 from the germline V gene are SGHNT and YYREEE (reference sequence). The CDR3, as DNA: TGTGCCAGCAGCCGGGGACAGTCCTACGAGCAGTACTTC. Its protein product is CASSRGQSYEQYF.

The gene calls are TRBV6-1 and TRBJ1-2; 12 nucleotides align to TRBD1. Trimming at V came to 2 bases and at J to 4 bases, leaving 17 bases not matched to a gene. Germline lookup yields CDR1 MNHNS and CDR2 SASEGT. The CDR3 covers 20 residues. The CDR3: CASSERPSGTGGVFGYGYTF. Here the CDR3 DNA reads TGTGCCAGCAGTGAAAGGCCCTCCGGGACAGGGGGCGTCTTCGGCTATGGCTACACCTTC.